This TCR beta chain was documented in a study of graft-versus-host responses after intestinal transplantation. On the study more broadly: Those transplanted obtained multivisceral, liver-intestinal, or isolated intestinal grafts. Study conclusions and caveats: Analysis identified GvH clones in recipient marrow, with some appearing first in ileum or blood. When patients had graft-donor T cell macrochimerism, their allografts held high graft-versus-host to host-versus-graft clonal ratios.

The data were produced by immunoSEQ multiplex PCR, yet TCRdb's version contains in-frame clones alone and is incomplete. Among roughly 97,000 clones listed, around 91% were seen once. This CDR3 contains 12 residues. V gave up 7 bases and J gave up 4 bases; unmatched junction bases: 4. Germline V lookup: CDR1 SQVTM, CDR2 ANQGSEA. Remarks on this clone: Its antigen is unidentified. The same CDR3 is also encoded by other DNA sequences in this sample.

The material was unstimulated CD4+ T cells sorted from spleen or lymph node cells, obtained before transplant. The chain employs TRBV29-1 and TRBJ2-7; 10 bases fit TRBD1. This clonotype was sampled from a human donor who was the organ donor for an intestinal transplant. The CDR3 DNA follows: TGCAGCGGCCGGGACAGGGGATACGAGCAGTACTTC. Its translation: CSGRDRGYEQYF.